Presented here are 21 T cell receptor beta chains from one specimen sequenced in a study of cytomegalovirus exposure and HLA in healthy donors. Primers: 60 Vbeta forward and 13 Jbeta reverse. Produced via immunoSEQ multiplex PCR; TCRdb's table is partial and in-frame only. The table shows around 110,000 clones, with 70% to 80% occurring only once. Sequenced: PBMCs. Source of these receptors: a man between 60 and 75 years old in good health and CMV-seronegative.

This chain uses TRBV7-9 with TRBJ2-5; 10 nucleotides match TRBD2. The V segment lost 3 bases and the J segment 2 bases; nucleotides outside the gene matches: 6. CDR1 is SEHNR, CDR2 FQNEAQ, per germline (reference sequence). This CDR3 is 16 amino acids long. In DNA form, the CDR3 reads TGTGCCAGCAGCTTTATTACTAGCGGGGAGCAAGAGACCCAGTACTTC. Its translation is CASSFITSGEQETQYF.

There are a few counts of this clone. The chain's CDR3 is CASSLGGRPYEQYV. CDR3 coding DNA: TGTGCCAGCAGCCTTGGAGGGAGGCCCTACGAGCAGTACGTC. V is TRBV14 and J is TRBJ2-7, with a tentative D call TRBD2 (6 bases). Germline CDR1 is SGHDN and CDR2 is FVKESK. V was trimmed by 4 bases and J by 2 bases, leaving 12 bases between them. The CDR3 is 14 residues long.

This rearrangement joins TRBV7-3 to TRBJ2-3; D may be TRBD1 (6 bases). Looked up from germline, CDR1 is SGHTA and CDR2 is FQGTGA. The CDR3 covers 16 residues. The V and J ends lost 4 bases and 2 bases respectively, with 16 bases between them. In DNA, the CDR3 is TGTGCCAGCAGCTCAGGGGTTAGCGCTTCCACAGATACGCAGTATTTT. The encoded protein is CASSSGVSASTDTQYF.

The chain is built from TRBV6-4 and TRBJ2-3; a possible D gene is TRBD1 (5 bases). V lost 4 bases to trimming and J lost 3 bases, with 11 bases between them. This CDR3 has 14 amino acids. Germline V gene sequence: CDR1 MRHNA, CDR2 SNTAGT. The CDR3 loop reads CASSVGPGTDTQYF. Here the CDR3 DNA reads TGTGCCAGCAGTGTCGGGCCAGGGACAGATACGCAGTATTTT.

This chain connects TRBV30 to TRBJ2-3; 9 positions agree with TRBD2. CDR1 and CDR2 from the germline V gene are GTSNPN and SVGIG (reference sequence). The CDR3 consists of 16 residues. The J segment lost 0 bases and the V segment lost 7 bases, leaving 11 bases of the junction unmatched. The CDR3 reads CASAAGGLTSTDTQYF. DNA for the CDR3: TGTGCCTCGGCAGCGGGGGGCCTGACTAGCACAGATACGCAGTATTTT.

CDR3 region: CASRRADSGNTIYF. The CDR3 DNA reads as TGTGCCAGCAGGCGTGCCGACTCTGGAAACACCATATATTTT. The chain links TRBV7-9 to TRBJ1-3; D is uncertain. V lost 6 bases and J 0 bases, leaving 9 bases between the germline ends. The CDR3 covers 14 residues. Germline V lookup: CDR1 SEHNR, CDR2 FQNEAQ (reference sequence).

The genes are TRBV7-9 and TRBJ2-2, with 13 bases identical to TRBD2. The CDR3 contains 16 residues. With 6 bases clipped from V and 4 bases from J, the junction kept 5 bases outside the gene matches. Germline CDR1 and CDR2: SEHNR and FQNEAQ (reference sequence). This CDR3 is CASRRLAGGGTGELFF. DNA for the CDR3: TGTGCCAGCAGACGACTAGCGGGGGGTGGCACCGGGGAGCTGTTTTTT.

This clone has more than one count but fewer than ten. V and J are TRBV10-1 and TRBJ2-1; D perhaps matches TRBD2 (7 bases). Looked up from germline, CDR1 is WNHNN and CDR2 is SYGVQD (reference sequence). The V gene lost 5 bases and the J gene lost 0 bases, with 20 bases spanning the gap. The CDR3 has 18 residues. CDR3 in DNA: TGCGCCAGCAGTCAGGACCGCGGGGGCCCATTCTCCTACAATGAGCAGTTCTTC. Translated: CASSQDRGGPFSYNEQFF.

The chain recombines TRBV4-3 with TRBJ1-1; D uncertain. The germline V gene has CDR1 LGHNA and CDR2 YSLEER. The CDR3 sequence is 13 residues long. The germline V and J ends were trimmed by 0 bases and 4 bases, with 6 bases remaining between them. This CDR3 reads CASSQDRFTEAFF. In nucleotides, the CDR3 is TGCGCCAGCAGCCAAGATCGGTTCACTGAAGCTTTCTTT.

J is TRBJ2-3 and V is TRBV11-2; TRBD2 matches 11 bases. The CDR3 loop spans 17 amino acids. CDR1 is SGHAT, CDR2 FQNNGV, per germline. Trimming cost V 5 bases and J 4 bases; bases outside gene matches: 11. The CDR3 reads CASSKLPGTSGSDTQYF. CDR3 nucleotides: TGTGCCAGCAGCAAACTCCCCGGGACTAGCGGATCAGATACGCAGTATTTT.

The chain joins TRBV15 to TRBJ2-1; D is perhaps TRBD2 (7 bases). Germline CDR1 is LNHNV and CDR2 is YYDKDF (reference sequence). V lost 1 base to trimming and J lost 9 bases, with 19 bases between them. The CDR3 covers 16 residues. CDR3 coding DNA: TGTGCCACCAGCAGAGGGGGGCGGGGGCCCCAGGCTGAGCAGTTCTTC. As protein: CATSRGGRGPQAEQFF.

The chain is built from TRBV28 and TRBJ1-2; the D gene is possibly TRBD1 (6 bases). With 3 bases removed from V and 1 base from J, the gap between germline ends came to 12 bases. From germline, CDR1 is MDHEN and CDR2 SYDVKM. The CDR3 contains 15 residues. The CDR3 loop is CASSFPGQSNYGYTF. CDR3 sequence (DNA): TGTGCCAGCAGTTTCCCAGGACAGAGTAACTATGGCTACACCTTC.

The chain recombines TRBV27 with TRBJ1-1; 8 positions match TRBD1. The CDR3 is made up of 16 amino acids. The junction had 10 bases not matched to a gene; V was cut back by 4 bases and J by 3 bases. The V gene's germline CDR1 is MNHEY and CDR2 SMNVEV (reference sequence). The CDR3 nucleotides read TGTGCCAGCAGTTCCTCAGGGGGCCGGGGCTACACTGAAGCTTTCTTT. This gives the protein CASSSSGGRGYTEAFF.

The chain uses TRBV9 and TRBJ1-6; the D gene is possibly TRBD1 (5 bases). Trimming took 0 bases from V and 6 from J, leaving 10 bases between them. Germline loops: CDR1 SGDLS, CDR2 YYNGEE. The CDR3 is 15 amino acids. The CDR3 region is CASSVVGGSNSPLHF. For the CDR3, the DNA is TGTGCCAGCAGCGTAGTCGGGGGGAGTAATTCACCCCTCCACTTT.

The rearrangement uses TRBV6-1 and TRBJ1-2; possibly TRBD1 for D (5 bases). The CDR3 is 14 residues long. With 8 bases removed from V and 0 bases from J, the gap between germline ends came to 13 bases. CDR1 MNHNS and CDR2 SASEGT come from the germline V gene. CDR3 protein: CASETVRPNYGYTF. As DNA, the CDR3 is TGTGCCAGCGAGACAGTTAGGCCTAACTATGGCTACACCTTC.

This clone was seen a handful of times. The chain employs TRBV7-9 and TRBJ2-7; 7 bases match TRBD2. The germline gives CDR1 SEHNR, CDR2 FQNEAQ (reference sequence). Trimming cost V 7 bases and J 6 bases; bases outside gene matches: 6. This CDR3 is 12 amino acids long. CDR3 protein: CASIPWGGEQYF. The CDR3 DNA follows: TGTGCCAGCATCCCGTGGGGGGGCGAGCAGTACTTC.

The sample holds one count of this clone. This chain joins TRBV7-2 and TRBJ1-2; 12 nucleotides match TRBD1. The ends lost 5 bases at V and 8 bases at J; junction bases unmatched: 12. The CDR3 loop spans 16 amino acids. CDR1 SGHTA and CDR2 FQGNSA come from the germline V gene. The chain's CDR3 is CASSLSPGQGAGGYTF. For the CDR3, the DNA is TGTGCCAGCAGCCTCTCCCCGGGACAGGGGGCAGGAGGCTACACCTTC.

The CDR3 loop is CASSFKAISIQETQYF. DNA for the CDR3: TGTGCCAGCAGCTTCAAAGCGATATCGATCCAAGAGACCCAGTACTTC. The chain uses TRBV7-2 and TRBJ2-5; D is ambiguous. The V gene lost 3 bases and the J gene lost 1 base, with 15 bases spanning the gap. The germline V gene has CDR1 SGHTA and CDR2 FQGNSA. The CDR3 sequence is 16 residues long.

The gene calls are TRBV7-2 and TRBJ1-1, with a weak D call TRBD1 (5 bases). The CDR3 contains 13 residues. Trimming removed 6 bases at V and 11 bases at J, with 19 bases between. Germline V gene lookup returns CDR1 SGHTA and CDR2 FQGNSA. CDR3 nucleotide sequence: TGTGCCAGCAGGGACCGGGACCGCGGGGCGGCTTTCTTT. Amino acid sequence: CASRDRDRGAAFF.

The sample holds one count of this clone. The chain couples TRBV29-1 to TRBJ1-2; D perhaps matches TRBD1 (5 bases). Germline V CDR1 and CDR2: SQVTM, ANQGSEA. Trimming left V 5 bases short and J 2 bases short, with 18 bases between. This CDR3 region has 15 residues. The CDR3 loop reads CSVSGREPLNYGYTF. As DNA, the CDR3 is TGCAGCGTTTCAGGCAGGGAACCTCTCAACTATGGCTACACCTTC.

The V call is TRBV28, the J call TRBJ1-4, with TRBD1 matching 7 bases. The V gene end was trimmed by 3 bases and the J gene end by 11 bases; junction bases not matched to a gene: 6. This CDR3 has 13 amino acids. The germline V gene has CDR1 MDHEN and CDR2 SYDVKM. In nucleotides, the CDR3 is TGTGCCAGCAGTTTGAATCAGGGGGACAAACTGTTTTTT. As protein: CASSLNQGDKLFF.